The 3 T cell receptor beta chains below all came from one sample that was sequenced in a study of PD-L1 blockade in urothelial cancer. Measured with immunoSEQ multiplex PCR; TCRdb has only the in-frame clones, and not every one. The sample lists tens of thousands of clones; 84% were seen once. Sequences were derived from PBMCs, sampled around atezolizumab (anti-PD-L1) treatment. The receptors derive from a man in his 70s with urothelial cancer.

V and J are TRBV11-2 and TRBJ2-1, with TRBD2 matching 11 bases. The germline CDR1 and CDR2 sequences are SGHAT and FQNNGV. The CDR3 has 13 amino acids. The V and J ends lost 0 bases and 13 bases, in that order; junction bases with no gene match: 2. CDR3 sequence (DNA): TGTGCCAGCAGCTTAGATACTAGCGGGAGACAGTTCTTC. This sequence encodes CASSLDTSGRQFF.

This rearrangement joins TRBV6-6 to TRBJ1-5, with 7 bases identical to TRBD1. The CDR3 has 12 amino acids. V was pared by 11 bases and J by 2 bases, with 3 bases of the junction left unmatched. Germline V gives CDR1 MNHNY, CDR2 SVGAGI (reference sequence). This CDR3 is CAGGTGNQPQHF. DNA of the CDR3: TGTGCCGGCGGGACAGGCAATCAGCCCCAGCATTTT.

CDR3 nucleotide sequence: TGTGCCAGCAGCTTTTACGTAAAGGGGACTGAAGCTTTCTTT. Translated, it gives CASSFYVKGTEAFF. The genes are TRBV5-5 and TRBJ1-1; weak D call: TRBD1 (5 bases). Looked up from germline, CDR1 is SGHKS and CDR2 is YYEKEE (reference sequence). The CDR3 consists of 14 residues. Trimming shortened V by 2 bases and J by 5 bases, and 13 bases separated the two germline ends.